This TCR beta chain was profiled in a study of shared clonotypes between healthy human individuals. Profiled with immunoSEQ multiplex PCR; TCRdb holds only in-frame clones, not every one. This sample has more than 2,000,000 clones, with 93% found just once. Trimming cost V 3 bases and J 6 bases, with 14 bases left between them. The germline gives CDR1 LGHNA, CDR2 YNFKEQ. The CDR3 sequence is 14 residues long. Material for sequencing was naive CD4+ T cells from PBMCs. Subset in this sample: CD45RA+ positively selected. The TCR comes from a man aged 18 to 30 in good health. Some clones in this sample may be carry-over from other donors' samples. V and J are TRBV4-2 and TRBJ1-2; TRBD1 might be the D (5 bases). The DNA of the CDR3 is TGTGCCAGCAGCCAGAGACCCAGGGACCATGGCTACACCTTC. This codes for CASSQRPRDHGYTF.